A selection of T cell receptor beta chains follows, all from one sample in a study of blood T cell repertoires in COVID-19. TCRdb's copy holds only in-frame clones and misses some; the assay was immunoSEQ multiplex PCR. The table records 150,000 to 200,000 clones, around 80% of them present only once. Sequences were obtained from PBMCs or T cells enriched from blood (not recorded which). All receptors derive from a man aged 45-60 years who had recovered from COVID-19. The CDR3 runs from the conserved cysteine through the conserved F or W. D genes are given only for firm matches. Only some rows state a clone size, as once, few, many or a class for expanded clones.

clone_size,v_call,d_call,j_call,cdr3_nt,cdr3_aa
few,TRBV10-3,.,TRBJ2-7,TGTGCCATCAGCCCTTCCCCGGGACTGAGGTTCGGAAAAAGCTCCTACGAGCAGTACTTC,CAISPSPGLRFGKSSYEQYF
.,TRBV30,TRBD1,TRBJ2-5,TGTGCCTGGAGTCCTCGACAGGGGGAACAAGAGACCCAGTACTTC,CAWSPRQGEQETQYF
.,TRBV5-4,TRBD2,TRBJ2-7,TGTGCCAGCAGCTCGGCCCTCGGGGGGAGGGACGAGCAGTACTTC,CASSSALGGRDEQYF
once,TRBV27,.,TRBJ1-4,TGTGCCAGCAGAGCCTCGGGTAGAGGGACTAATGAAAAACTGTTTTTT,CASRASGRGTNEKLFF
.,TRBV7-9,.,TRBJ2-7,TGTGCCAGCAGCTCCCAGGGCGGTAATACCTACGAGCAGTACTTC,CASSSQGGNTYEQYF
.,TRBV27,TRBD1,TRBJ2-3,TGTGCCAGCAGTTTTAACAGGGGGGTCACAGATACGCAGTATTTT,CASSFNRGVTDTQYF
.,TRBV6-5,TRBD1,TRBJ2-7,TGTGCCAGCAGTCGTCCGGGACAGGGGAAACATGAGCAGTACTTC,CASSRPGQGKHEQYF
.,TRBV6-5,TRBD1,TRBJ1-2,TGTGCCAGCAGCGAGGACAGGGACGGCTACACCTTC,CASSEDRDGYTF
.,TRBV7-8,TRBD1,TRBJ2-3,TGTGCCAGCAGCTCGACAGGGGCGCCAGATACGCAGTATTTT,CASSSTGAPDTQYF
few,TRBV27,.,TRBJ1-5,TGTGCCAGCAGCCTCCAGGGGATGGGGCAGCCCCAGCATTTT,CASSLQGMGQPQHF
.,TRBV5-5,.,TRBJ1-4,TGTGCCAGCAGCTTGGTGGGCAGGACTAATGAAAAACTGTTTTTT,CASSLVGRTNEKLFF
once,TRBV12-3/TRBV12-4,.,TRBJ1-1,TGTGCCAGCAGTTTAGCGCTAGGGGGTGAAGCTTTCTTT,CASSLALGGEAFF
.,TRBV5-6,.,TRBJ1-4,TGTGCCAGCAGCCGGATTGTCGCGGGAGTGGCTAATGAAAAACTGTTTTTT,CASSRIVAGVANEKLFF
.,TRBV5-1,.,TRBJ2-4,TGCGCCAGCAGCCTTCGACAGATGGGCACCAAAAACATTCAGTACTTC,CASSLRQMGTKNIQYF
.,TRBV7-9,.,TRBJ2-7,TGTGCCAGCAGCCTTTCAGGATCCTACGAGCAGTACTTC,CASSLSGSYEQYF
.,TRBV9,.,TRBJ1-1,TGTGCCAGCAGCGTAGGAAGCGAGTACACTGAAGCTTTCTTT,CASSVGSEYTEAFF
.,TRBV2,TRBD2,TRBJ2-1,TGTGCCAGCAGAGTGAGTAGCGGGCCAGGCGATGAGCAGTTCTTC,CASRVSSGPGDEQFF
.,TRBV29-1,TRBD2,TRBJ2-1,TGCAGCGCTCACGGGGGGGACGAGCCCTACAATGAGCAGTTCTTC,CSAHGGDEPYNEQFF
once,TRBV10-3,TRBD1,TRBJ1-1,TGTGCCATCAGTACTGTCAGGGGGCGCGATGAAGCTTTCTTT,CAISTVRGRDEAFF
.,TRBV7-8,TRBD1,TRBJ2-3,TGTGCCAGCAGCAAGGGACAGAGCGGCACAGATACGCAGTATTTT,CASSKGQSGTDTQYF
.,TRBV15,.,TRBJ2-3,TGTGCCACCAGCAGAGATGGCGCGTCCGGGGTCGATACGCAGTATTTT,CATSRDGASGVDTQYF
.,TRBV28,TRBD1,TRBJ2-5,TGTGCCAGCAGCCCACGGGACAGGGGGCAGGAGACCCAGTACTTC,CASSPRDRGQETQYF
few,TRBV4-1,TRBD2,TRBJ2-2,TGCGCCAGCAGCCAAGCGGGGGGGGCCACCGGGGAGCTGTTTTTT,CASSQAGGATGELFF
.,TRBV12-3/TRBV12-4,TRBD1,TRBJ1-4,TGTGCCAGCAGTCCGGGACAGGCGGTAAAACTGTTTTTT,CASSPGQAVKLFF
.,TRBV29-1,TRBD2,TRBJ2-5,TGCAGCGTTGCCCTAGCGGGAGGGACCCAGTACTTC,CSVALAGGTQYF
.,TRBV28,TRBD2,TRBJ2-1,TGTGCCAGCGTGGCTAGCGGGAGGGTCTACAATGAGCAGTTCTTC,CASVASGRVYNEQFF
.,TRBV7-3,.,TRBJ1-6,TGTGCCAGCAGCTTCGGGAGCGCGGGATCACCCCTCCACTTT,CASSFGSAGSPLHF
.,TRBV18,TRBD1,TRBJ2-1,TGTGCCAGCAGGGAAGGACAGGGGGCCGACAATGAGCAGTTCTTC,CASREGQGADNEQFF
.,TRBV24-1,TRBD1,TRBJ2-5,TGTGCCACCAGTGACTACGGACAGGGGGGAGAGACCCAGTACTTC,CATSDYGQGGETQYF
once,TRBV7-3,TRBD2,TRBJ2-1,TGTGCCAGCAGCCTAGATCTAGCGGTCTCCTACAATGAGCAGTTCTTC,CASSLDLAVSYNEQFF
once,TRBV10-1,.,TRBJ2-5,TGCGCCAGCAGTGAAAAGTCAGGGCAAGAGACCCAGTACTTC,CASSEKSGQETQYF